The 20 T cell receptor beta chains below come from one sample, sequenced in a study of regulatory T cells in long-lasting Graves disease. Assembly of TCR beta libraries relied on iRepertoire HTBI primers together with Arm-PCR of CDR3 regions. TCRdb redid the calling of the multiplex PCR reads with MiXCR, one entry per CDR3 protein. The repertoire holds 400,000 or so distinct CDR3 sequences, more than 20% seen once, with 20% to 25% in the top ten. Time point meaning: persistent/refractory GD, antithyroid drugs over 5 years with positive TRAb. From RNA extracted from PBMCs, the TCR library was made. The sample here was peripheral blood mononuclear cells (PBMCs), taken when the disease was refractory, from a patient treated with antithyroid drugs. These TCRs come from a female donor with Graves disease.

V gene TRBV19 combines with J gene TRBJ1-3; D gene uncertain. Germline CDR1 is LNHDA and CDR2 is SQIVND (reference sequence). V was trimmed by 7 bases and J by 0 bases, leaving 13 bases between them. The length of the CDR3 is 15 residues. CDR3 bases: TGTGCCAGTACCTCGGCGGGCTTCTCTGGAAACACCATATATTTT. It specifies CASTSAGFSGNTIYF.

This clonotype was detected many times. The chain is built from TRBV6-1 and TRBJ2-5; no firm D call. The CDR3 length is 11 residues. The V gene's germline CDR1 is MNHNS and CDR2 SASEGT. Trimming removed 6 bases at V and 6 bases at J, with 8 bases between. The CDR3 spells CASSRGKTQYF. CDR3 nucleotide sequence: TGTGCCAGCAGCCGTGGAAAGACCCAGTACTTC.

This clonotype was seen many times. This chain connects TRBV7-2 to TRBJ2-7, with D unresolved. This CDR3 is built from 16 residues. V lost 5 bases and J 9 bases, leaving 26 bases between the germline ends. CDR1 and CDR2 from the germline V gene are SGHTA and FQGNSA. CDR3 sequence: CASSHDPRQVILVQYF. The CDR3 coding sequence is TGTGCCAGCAGCCACGATCCGAGGCAGGTGATCCTTGTGCAGTACTTC.

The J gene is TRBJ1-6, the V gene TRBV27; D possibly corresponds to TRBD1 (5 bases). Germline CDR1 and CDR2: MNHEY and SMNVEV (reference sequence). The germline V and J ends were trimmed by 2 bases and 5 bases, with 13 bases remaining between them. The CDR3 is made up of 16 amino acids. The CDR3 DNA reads TGTGCCAGCAGTTTAGTTAGGGGAGAGGATAATTCACCCCTCCACTTT. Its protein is CASSLVRGEDNSPLHF.

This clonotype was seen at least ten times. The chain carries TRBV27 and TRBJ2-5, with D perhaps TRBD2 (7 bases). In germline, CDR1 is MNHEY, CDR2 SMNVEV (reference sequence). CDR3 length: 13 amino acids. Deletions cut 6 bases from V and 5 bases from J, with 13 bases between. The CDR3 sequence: CASRPAGAETQYF. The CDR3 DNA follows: TGTGCCAGCAGGCCGGCGGGGGCGGAGACCCAGTACTTC.

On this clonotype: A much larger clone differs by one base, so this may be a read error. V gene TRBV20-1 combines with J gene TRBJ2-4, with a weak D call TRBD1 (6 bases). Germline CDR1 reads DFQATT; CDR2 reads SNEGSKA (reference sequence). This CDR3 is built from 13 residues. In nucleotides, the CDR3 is TGCAGTGCTCCTCGGACCGGGGACAACATTCGGTACTTC. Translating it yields CSAPRTGDNIRYF.

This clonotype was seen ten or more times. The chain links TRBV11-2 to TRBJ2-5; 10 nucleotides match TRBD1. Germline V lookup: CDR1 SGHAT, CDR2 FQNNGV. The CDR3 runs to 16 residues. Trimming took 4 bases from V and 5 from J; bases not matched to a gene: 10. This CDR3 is CASSSIRDRGRETQYF. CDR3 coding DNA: TGTGCCAGCAGCTCAATCCGGGACAGGGGACGCGAGACCCAGTACTTC.

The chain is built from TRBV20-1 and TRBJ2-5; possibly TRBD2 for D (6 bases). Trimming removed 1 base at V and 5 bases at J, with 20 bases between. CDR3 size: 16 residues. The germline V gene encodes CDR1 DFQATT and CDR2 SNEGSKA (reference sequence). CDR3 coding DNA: TGCAGTGCTAGAGCCGTGGGCGGGGCAAACCTGGAGACCCAGTACTTC. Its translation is CSARAVGGANLETQYF.

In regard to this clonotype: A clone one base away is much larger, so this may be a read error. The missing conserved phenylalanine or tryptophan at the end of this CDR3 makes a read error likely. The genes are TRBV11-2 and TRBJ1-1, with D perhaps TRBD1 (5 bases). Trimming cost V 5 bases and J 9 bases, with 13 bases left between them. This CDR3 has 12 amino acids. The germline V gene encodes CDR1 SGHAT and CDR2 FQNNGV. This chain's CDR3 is CASSPQRGQAFL. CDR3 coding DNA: TGTGCCAGCAGCCCTCAGAGGGGCCAAGCTTTCCTT.

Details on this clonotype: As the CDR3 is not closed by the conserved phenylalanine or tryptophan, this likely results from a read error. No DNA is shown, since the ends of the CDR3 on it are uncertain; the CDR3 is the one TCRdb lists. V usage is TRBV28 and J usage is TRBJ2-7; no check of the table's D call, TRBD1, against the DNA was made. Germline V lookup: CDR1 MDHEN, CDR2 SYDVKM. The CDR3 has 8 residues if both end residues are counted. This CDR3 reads CASSFSGQ.

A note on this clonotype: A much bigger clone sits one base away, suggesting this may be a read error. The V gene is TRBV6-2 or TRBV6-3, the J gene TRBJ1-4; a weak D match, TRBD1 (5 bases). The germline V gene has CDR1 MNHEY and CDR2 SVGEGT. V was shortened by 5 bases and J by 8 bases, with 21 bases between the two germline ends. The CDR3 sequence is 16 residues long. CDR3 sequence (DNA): TGTGCCAGCAGTGGAGCAAGGGACGCGGGGCACGAAAAACTGTTTTTT. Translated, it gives CASSGARDAGHEKLFF.

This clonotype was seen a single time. CDR3 sequence (DNA): TGCGCCAGCAGCCAAGGTCCGGGTGAGGAGGGGAAAAATTCACCCCTCCACTTT. It is translated as CASSQGPGEEGKNSPLHF. V usage is TRBV4-1 and J usage is TRBJ1-6; perhaps TRBD1 as D (5 bases). Germline assignment: CDR1 MGHRA and CDR2 YSYEKL. V lost 1 base, J lost 7 bases, and 20 bases lay in between. The length of the CDR3 is 18 residues.

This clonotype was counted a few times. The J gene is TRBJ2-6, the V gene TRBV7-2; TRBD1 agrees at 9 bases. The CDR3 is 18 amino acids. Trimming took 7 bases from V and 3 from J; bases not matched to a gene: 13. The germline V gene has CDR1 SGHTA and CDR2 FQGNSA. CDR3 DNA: TGTGCCAGCACCCGAGGGACAGGGAATCCTGATGGGGCCAACGTCCTGACTTTC. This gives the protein CASTRGTGNPDGANVLTF. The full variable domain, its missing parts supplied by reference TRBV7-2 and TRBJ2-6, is GAGVSQSPSNKVTEKGKDVELRCDPISGHTALYWYRQSLGQGLEFLIYFQGNSAPDKSGLPSDRFSAERTGGSVSTLTIQRTQQEDSAVYLCASTRGTGNPDGANVLTFGAGSRLTVL.

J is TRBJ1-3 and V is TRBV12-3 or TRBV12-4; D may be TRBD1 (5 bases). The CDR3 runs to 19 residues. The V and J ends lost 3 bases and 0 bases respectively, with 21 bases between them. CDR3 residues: CASSFGGVAGDHSGNTIYF. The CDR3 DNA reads TGTGCCAGCAGTTTCGGGGGGGTAGCGGGGGACCACTCTGGAAACACCATATATTTT.

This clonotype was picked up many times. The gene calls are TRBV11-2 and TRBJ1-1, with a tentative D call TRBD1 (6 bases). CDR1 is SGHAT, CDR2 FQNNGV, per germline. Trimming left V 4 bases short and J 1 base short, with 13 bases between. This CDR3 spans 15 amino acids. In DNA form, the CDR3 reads TGTGCCAGCAGCTCCGACAGGAAGGAGAACACTGAAGCTTTCTTT. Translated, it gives CASSSDRKENTEAFF.

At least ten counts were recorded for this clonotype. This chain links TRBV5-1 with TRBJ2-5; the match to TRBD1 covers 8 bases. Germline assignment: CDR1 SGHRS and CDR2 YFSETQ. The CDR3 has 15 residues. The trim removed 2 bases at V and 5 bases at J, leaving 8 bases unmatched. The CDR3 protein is CASSFIRDRSETQYF. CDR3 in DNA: TGCGCCAGCAGCTTTATCCGGGACAGGTCGGAGACCCAGTACTTC.

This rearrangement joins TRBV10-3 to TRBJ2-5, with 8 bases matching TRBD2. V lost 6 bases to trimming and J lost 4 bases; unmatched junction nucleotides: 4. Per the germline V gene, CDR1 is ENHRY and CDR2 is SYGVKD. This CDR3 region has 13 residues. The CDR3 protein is CAIRERGGETQYF. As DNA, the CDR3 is TGTGCCATCAGAGAACGGGGGGGAGAGACCCAGTACTTC.

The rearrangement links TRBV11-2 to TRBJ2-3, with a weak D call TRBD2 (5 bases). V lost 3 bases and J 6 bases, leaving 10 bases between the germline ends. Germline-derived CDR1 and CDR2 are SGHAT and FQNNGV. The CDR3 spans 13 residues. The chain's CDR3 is CASSLGPGDTQYF. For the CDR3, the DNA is TGTGCCAGCAGCTTGGGCCCGGGGGATACGCAGTATTTT.

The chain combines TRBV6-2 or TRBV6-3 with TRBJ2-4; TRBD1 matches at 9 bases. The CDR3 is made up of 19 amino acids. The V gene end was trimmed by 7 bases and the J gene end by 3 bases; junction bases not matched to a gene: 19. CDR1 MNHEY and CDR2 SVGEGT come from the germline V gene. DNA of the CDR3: TGTGCCAGCACACTCTCCGGGACAGGGATGGTCCTAGGCAAAAACATTCAGTACTTC. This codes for CASTLSGTGMVLGKNIQYF.

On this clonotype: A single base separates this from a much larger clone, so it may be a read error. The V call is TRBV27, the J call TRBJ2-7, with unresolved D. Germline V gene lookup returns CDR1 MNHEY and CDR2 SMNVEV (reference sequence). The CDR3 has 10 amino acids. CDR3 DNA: TGTGCCGGCAGTCACTACGAGCAGTACTTC. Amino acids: CAGSHYEQYF.